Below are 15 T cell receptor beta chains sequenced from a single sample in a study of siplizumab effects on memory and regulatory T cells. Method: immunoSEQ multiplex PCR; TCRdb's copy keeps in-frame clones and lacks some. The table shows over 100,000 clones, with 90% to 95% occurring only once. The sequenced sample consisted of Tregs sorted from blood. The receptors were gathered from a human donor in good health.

CDR3 nucleotide sequence: TGCGCCAGCAGCCGACAGGGGACTGGGGCCAACGTCCTGACTTTC. Its translation is CASSRQGTGANVLTF. The chain is built from TRBV5-1 and TRBJ2-6; 8 bases agree with TRBD1. Trimming at V came to 4 bases and at J to 2 bases, leaving 2 bases not matched to a gene. The length of the CDR3 is 15 residues. CDR1 and CDR2 (germline): SGHRS, YFSETQ.

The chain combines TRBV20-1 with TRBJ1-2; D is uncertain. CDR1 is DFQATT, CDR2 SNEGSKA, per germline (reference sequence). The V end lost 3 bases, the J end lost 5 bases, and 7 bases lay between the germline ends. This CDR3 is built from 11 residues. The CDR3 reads CSARGAYGYTF. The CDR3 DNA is TGCAGTGCTAGGGGAGCATATGGCTACACCTTC.

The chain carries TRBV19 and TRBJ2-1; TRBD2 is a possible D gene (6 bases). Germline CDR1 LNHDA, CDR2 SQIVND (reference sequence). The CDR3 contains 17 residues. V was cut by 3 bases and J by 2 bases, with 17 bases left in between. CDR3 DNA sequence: TGTGCCAGTAGTATTGTGGGCGGCGGGACGACCTACAATGAGCAGTTCTTC. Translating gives CASSIVGGGTTYNEQFF. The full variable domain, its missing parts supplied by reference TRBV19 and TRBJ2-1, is DGGITQSPKYLFRKEGQNVTLSCEQNLNHDAMYWYRQDPGQGLRLIYYSQIVNDFQKGDIAEGYSVSREKKESFPLTVTSAQKNPTAFYLCASSIVGGGTTYNEQFFGPGTRLTVL.

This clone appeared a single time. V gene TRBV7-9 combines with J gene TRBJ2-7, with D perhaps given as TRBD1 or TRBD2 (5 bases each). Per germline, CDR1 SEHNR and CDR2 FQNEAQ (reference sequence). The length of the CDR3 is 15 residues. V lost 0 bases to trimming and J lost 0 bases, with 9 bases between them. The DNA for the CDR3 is TGTGCCAGCAGCTTAGCGGCAGGGAGCTCCTACGAGCAGTACTTC. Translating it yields CASSLAAGSSYEQYF. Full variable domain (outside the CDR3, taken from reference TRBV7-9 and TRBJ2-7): DTGVSQNPRHKITKRGQNVTFRCDPISEHNRLYWYRQTLGQGPEFLTYFQNEAQLEKSRLLSDRFSAERPKGSFSTLEIQRTEQGDSAMYLCASSLAAGSSYEQYFGPGTRLTVT.

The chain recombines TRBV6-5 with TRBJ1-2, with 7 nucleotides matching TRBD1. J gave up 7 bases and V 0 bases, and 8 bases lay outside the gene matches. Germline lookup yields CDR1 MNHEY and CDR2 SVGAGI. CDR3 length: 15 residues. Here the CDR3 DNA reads TGTGCCAGCAGTTACTCGGGCGGGACAGAGCGTGGCTACACCTTC. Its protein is CASSYSGGTERGYTF.

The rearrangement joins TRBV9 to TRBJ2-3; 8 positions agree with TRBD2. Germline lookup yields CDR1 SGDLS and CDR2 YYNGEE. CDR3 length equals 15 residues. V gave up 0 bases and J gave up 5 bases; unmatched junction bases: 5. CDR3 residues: CASSVATGGKDTQYF. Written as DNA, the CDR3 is TGTGCCAGCAGCGTAGCGACGGGGGGGAAAGATACGCAGTATTTT.

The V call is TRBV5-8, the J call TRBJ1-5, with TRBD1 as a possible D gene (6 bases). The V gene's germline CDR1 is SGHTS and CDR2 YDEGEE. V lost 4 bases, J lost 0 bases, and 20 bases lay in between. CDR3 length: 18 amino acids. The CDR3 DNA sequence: TGTGCCAGCAGCCCCGCGTGGGGGGGCTCGGATAGCAATCAGCCCCAGCATTTT. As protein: CASSPAWGGSDSNQPQHF.

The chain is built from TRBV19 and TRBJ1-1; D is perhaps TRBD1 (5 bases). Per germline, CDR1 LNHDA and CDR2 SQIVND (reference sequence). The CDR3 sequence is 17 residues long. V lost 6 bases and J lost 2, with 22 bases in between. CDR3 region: CASSRRRDSLRNTEAFF. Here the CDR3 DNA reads TGTGCCAGTAGCCGAAGACGGGACTCGCTCCGAAACACTGAAGCTTTCTTT.

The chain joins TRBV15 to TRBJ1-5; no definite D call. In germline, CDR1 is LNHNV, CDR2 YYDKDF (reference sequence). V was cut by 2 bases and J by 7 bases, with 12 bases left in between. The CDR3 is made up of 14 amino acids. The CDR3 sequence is CATSRPGSVQPQHF. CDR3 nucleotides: TGTGCCACCAGCAGACCCGGCTCTGTGCAGCCCCAGCATTTT.

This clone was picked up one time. In nucleotides, the CDR3 is TGTGCCAGCTCACCACCGGGACAGGGGGATTACTACGAGCAGTACTTC. Protein: CASSPPGQGDYYEQYF. V and J are TRBV18 and TRBJ2-7; 11 nucleotides agree with TRBD1. Germline CDR1 KGHSH, CDR2 LQKENI. The trim removed 0 bases at V and 3 bases at J, leaving 4 bases unmatched. The CDR3 consists of 16 residues.

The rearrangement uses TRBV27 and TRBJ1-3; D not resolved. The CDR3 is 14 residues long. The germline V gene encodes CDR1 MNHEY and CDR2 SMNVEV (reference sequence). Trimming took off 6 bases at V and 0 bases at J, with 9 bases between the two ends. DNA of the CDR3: TGTGCCAGCAGCCCATTCAGCTCTGGAAACACCATATATTTT. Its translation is CASSPFSSGNTIYF.

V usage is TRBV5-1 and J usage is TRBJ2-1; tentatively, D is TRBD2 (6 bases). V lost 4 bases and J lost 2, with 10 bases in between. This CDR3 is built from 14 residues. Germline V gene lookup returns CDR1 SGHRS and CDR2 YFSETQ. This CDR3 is CASSVRLAYNEQFF. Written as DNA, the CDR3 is TGCGCCAGCAGCGTCCGACTAGCCTACAATGAGCAGTTCTTC.

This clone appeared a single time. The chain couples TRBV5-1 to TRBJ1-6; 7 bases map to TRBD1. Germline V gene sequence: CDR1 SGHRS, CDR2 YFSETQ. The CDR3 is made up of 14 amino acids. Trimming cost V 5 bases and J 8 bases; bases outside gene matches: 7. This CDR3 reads CASRDRWWDSPLHF. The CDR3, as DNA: TGCGCCAGCAGGGACAGGTGGTGGGATTCACCCCTCCACTTT.

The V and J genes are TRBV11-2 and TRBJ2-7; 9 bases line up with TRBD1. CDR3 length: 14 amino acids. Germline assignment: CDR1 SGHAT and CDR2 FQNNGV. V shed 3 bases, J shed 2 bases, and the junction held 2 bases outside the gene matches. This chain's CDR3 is CASSLGTGTYEQYF. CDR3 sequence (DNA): TGTGCCAGCAGCTTGGGGACAGGGACCTACGAGCAGTACTTC.

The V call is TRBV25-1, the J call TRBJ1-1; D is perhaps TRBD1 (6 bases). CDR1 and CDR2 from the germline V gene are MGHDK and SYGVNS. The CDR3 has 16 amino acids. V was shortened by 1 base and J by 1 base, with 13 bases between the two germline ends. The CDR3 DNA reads TGTGCCAGCAGTGAATCCGGGGGGGGCTCGAACACTGAAGCTTTCTTT. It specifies CASSESGGGSNTEAFF. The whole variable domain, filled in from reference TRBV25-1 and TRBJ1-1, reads EADIYQTPRYLVIGTGKKITLECSQTMGHDKMYWYQQDPGMELHLIHYSYGVNSTEKGDLSSESTVSRIRTEHFPLTLESARPSHTSQYLCASSESGGGSNTEAFFGQGTRLTVV.